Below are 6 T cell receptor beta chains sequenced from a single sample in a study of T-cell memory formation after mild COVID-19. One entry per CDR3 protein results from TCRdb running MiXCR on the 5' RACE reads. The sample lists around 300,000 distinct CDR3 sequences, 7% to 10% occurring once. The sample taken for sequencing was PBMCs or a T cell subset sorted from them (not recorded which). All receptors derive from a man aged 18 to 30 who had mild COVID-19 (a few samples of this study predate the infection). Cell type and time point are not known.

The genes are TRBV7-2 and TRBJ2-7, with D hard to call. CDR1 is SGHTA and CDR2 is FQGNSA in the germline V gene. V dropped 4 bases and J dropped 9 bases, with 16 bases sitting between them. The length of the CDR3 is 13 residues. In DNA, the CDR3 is TGTGCCAGCAGCTCCTCGGTTTTGATGGCGCAGTACTTC. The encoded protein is CASSSSVLMAQYF.

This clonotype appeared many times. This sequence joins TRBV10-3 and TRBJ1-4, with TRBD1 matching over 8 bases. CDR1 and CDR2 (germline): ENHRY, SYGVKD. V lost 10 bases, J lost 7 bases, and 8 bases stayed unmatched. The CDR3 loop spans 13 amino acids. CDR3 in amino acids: CATKTGDREKLFF. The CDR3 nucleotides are TGTGCCACCAAGACAGGGGACCGTGAAAAACTGTTTTTT.

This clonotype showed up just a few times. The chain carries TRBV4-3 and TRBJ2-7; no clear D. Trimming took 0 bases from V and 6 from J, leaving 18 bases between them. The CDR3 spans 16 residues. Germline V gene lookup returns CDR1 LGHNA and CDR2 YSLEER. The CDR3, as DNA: TGCGCCAGCAGCCAAGATCTAGGAGAGGCCCCGTCCGAGCAGTACTTC. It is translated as CASSQDLGEAPSEQYF.

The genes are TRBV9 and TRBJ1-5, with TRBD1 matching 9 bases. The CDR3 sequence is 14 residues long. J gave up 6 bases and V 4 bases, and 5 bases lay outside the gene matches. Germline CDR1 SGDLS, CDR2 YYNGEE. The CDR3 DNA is TGTGCCAGCAGCACGACAGGGGGTCGTCAGCCCCAGCATTTT. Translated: CASSTTGGRQPQHF.

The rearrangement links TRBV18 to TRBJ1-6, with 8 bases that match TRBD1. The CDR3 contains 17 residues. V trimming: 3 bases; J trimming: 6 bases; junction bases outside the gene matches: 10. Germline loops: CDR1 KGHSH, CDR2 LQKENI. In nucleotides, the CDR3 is TGTGCCAGCTCACCCTTGGGGCCAGGGGGCGGTAATTCACCCCTCCACTTT. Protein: CASSPLGPGGGNSPLHF.

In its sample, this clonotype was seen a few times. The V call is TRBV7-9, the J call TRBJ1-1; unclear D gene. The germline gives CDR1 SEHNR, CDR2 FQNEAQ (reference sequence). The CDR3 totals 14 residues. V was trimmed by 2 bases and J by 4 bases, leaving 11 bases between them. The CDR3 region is CASSLTPGRTEAFF. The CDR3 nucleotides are TGTGCCAGCAGCTTAACGCCAGGTCGCACTGAAGCTTTCTTT. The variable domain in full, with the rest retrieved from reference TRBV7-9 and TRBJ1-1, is DTGVSQNPRHKITKRGQNVTFRCDPISEHNRLYWYRQTLGQGPEFLTYFQNEAQLEKSRLLSDRFSAERPKGSFSTLEIQRTEQGDSAMYLCASSLTPGRTEAFFGQGTRLTVV.